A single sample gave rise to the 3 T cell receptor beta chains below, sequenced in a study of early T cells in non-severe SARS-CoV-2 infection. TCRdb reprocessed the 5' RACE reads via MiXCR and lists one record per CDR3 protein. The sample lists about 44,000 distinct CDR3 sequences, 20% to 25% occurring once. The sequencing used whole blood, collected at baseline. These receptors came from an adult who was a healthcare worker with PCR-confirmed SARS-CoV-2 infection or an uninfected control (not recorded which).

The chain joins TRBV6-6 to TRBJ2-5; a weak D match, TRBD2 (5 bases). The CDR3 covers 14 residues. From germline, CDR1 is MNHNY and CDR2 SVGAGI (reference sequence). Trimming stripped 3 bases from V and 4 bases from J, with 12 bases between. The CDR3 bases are TGTGCCAGCAGTTATGAGGGCCGGGGAGAGACCCAGTACTTC. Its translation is CASSYEGRGETQYF.

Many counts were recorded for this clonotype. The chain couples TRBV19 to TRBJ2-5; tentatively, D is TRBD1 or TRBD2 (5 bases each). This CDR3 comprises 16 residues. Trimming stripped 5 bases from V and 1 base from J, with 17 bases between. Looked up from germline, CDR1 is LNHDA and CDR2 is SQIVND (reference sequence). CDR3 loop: CASSPGRSPLQETQYF. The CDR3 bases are TGTGCCAGTAGTCCGGGACGGTCCCCCCTCCAAGAGACCCAGTACTTC. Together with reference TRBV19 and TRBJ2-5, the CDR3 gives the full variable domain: DGGITQSPKYLFRKEGQNVTLSCEQNLNHDAMYWYRQDPGQGLRLIYYSQIVNDFQKGDIAEGYSVSREKKESFPLTVTSAQKNPTAFYLCASSPGRSPLQETQYFGPGTRLLVL.

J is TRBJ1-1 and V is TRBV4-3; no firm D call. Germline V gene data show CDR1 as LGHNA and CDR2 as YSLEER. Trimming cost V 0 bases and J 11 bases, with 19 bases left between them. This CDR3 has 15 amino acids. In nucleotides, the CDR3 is TGCGCCAGCAGCCAAGAAGACGGGAAGAATTGGGAGGCTTTCTTT. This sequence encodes CASSQEDGKNWEAFF.